This T cell receptor (beta chain) stems from a study of PD-L1 blockade in urothelial cancer. Study-wide context: Every 3 weeks, patients received intravenous atezolizumab 1,200 mg, beginning 2014. Males with urothelial cancer arising in the bladder constituted most of the roughly 30 patients. The analyses of blood took place 3 weeks (second dose) and 6 weeks after treatment start. Each blood sample yielded a median of around 150,000 T cells.

This table comes from immunoSEQ multiplex PCR, and its TCRdb copy is limited to in-frame clones, with some not included. Of fewer than 80,000 clones listed, 80% to 85% are singletons. As for time point: pretreatment peripheral blood. This clone was observed a few times. The CDR3 has 12 amino acids. The trim removed 9 bases at V and 3 bases at J, leaving 1 base unmatched. Germline V gene sequence: CDR1 MNHEY, CDR2 SMNVEV (reference sequence). The J gene is TRBJ1-5, the V gene TRBV27, with 8 bases lining up with TRBD1. This sequence was found in a man aged 70-80 years with urothelial cancer. Specimen: PBMCs, collected around atezolizumab (anti-PD-L1) treatment. In DNA form, the CDR3 reads TGTGCCAGGGACAGGGACAATCAGCCCCAGCATTTT. It codes for CARDRDNQPQHF.